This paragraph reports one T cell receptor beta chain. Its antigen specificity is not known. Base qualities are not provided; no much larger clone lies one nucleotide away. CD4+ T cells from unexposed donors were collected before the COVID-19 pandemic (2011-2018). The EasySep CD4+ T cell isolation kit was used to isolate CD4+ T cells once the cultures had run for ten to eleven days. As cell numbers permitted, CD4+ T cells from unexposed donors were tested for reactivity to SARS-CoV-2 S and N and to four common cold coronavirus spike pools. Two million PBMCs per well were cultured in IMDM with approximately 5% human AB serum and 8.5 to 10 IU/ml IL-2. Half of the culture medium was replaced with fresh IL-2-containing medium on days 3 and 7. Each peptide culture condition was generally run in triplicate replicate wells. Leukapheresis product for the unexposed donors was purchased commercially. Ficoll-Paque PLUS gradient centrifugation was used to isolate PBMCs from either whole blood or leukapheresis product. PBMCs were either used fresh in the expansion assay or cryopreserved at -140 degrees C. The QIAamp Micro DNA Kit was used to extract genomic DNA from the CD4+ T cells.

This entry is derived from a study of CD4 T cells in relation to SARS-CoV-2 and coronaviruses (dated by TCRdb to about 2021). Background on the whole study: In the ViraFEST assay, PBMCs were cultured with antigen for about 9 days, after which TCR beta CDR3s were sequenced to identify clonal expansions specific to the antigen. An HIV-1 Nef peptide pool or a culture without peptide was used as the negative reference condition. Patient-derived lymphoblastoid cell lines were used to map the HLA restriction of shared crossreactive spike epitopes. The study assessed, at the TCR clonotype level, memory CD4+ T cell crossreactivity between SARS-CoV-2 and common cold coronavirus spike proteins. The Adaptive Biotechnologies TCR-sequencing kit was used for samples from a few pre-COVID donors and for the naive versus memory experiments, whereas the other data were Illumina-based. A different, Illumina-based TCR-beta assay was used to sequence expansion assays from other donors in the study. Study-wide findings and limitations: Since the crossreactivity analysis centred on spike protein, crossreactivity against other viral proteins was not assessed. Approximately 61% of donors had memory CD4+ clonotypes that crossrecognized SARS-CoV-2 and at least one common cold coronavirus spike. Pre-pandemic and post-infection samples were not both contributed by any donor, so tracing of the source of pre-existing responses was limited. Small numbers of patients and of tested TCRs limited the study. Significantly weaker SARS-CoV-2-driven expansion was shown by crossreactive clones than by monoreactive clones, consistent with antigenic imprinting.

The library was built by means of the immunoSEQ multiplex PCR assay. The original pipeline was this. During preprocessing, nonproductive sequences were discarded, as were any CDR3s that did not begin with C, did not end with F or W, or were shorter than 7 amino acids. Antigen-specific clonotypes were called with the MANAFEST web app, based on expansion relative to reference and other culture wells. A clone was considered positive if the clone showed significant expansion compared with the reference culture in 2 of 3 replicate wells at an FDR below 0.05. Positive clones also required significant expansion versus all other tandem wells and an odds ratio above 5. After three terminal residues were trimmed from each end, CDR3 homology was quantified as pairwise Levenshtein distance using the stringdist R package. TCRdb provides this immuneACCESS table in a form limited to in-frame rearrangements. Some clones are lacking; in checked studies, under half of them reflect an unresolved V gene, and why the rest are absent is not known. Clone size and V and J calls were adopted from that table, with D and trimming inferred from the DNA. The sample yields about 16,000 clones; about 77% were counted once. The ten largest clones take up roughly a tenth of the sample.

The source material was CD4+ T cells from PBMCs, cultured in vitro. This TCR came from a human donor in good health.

This receptor carries the CDR3 CASSVESRSYGYTF. The sequence in DNA is TGTGCCAGCAGCGTAGAGTCGAGATCATATGGCTACACCTTC. The sequence links TRBV9 to TRBJ1-2; the D gene cannot be named for sure. CDR1 SGDLS and CDR2 YYNGEE were looked up in the germline V gene. Reading from cysteine to phenylalanine, the CDR3 counts 14 amino acids. CDR3 DNA is the only sequence kept; it has 42 bases, read in frame from the first base. V lost 0 bases and J lost 5 bases; the stretch between them is 11 bases long. Reference TRBV9 and TRBJ1-2 proteins supply the regions before and after the CDR3; the full variable domain is: DSGVTQTPKHLITATGQRVTLRCSPRSGDLSVYWYQQSLDQGLQFLIQYYNGEERAKGNILERFSAQQFPDLHSELNLSSLELGDSALYFCASSVESRSYGYTFGSGTRLTVV.